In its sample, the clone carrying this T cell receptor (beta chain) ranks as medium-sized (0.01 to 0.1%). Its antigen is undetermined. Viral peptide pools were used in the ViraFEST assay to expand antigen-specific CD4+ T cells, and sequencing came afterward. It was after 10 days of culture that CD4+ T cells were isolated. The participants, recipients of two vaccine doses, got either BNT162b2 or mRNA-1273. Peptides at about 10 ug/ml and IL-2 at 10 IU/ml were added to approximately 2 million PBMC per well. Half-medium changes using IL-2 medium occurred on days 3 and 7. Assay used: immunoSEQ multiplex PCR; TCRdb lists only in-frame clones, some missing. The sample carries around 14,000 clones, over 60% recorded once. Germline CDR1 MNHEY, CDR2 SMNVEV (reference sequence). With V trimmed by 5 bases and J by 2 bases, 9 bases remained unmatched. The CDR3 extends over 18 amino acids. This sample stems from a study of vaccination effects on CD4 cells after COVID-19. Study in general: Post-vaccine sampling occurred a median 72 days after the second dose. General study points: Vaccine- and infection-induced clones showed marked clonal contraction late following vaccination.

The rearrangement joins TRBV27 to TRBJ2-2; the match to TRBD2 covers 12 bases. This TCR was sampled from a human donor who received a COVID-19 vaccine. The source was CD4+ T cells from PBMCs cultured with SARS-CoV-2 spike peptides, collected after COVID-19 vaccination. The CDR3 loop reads CASSLQLAGGLNTGELFF. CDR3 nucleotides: TGTGCCAGCAGTCTCCAACTAGCGGGGGGACTTAACACCGGGGAGCTGTTTTTT.